This passage covers 28 T cell receptor beta chains from one sample sequenced in a study of human T cells and chemical hapten exposure. One entry per CDR3 protein, called by TCRdb with MiXCR from the RACE reads. The data hold about 69,000 distinct CDR3 sequences, with around a third observed a single time. Time point described: patch test 1, 2 weeks after DPC sensitization. As for treatment: therapeutic diphenylcyclopropenone sensitization with weekly scalp DPC. Sequencing was performed on whole blood, taken in connection with sensitization to the hapten diphenylcyclopropenone (DPC). The receptors come from a man in his forties with alopecia areata. Some clones in this sample may be carry-over from other donors' samples.

This clonotype appeared a few times. The chain couples TRBV5-1 to TRBJ1-4; D unclear. Germline V gene lookup returns CDR1 SGHRS and CDR2 YFSETQ. This CDR3 is built from 14 residues. V was clipped by 0 bases and J by 6 bases, with 9 bases between them. The CDR3 DNA reads as TGCGCCAGCAGCTTGGACGGATCCTATGAAAAACTGTTTTTT. This gives the protein CASSLDGSYEKLFF.

In its sample, this clonotype was seen once. This may arise from a read error, as a much more abundant clone is one base away. The chain couples TRBV10-3 to TRBJ2-5; tentatively, D is TRBD1 (5 bases). The germline CDR1 and CDR2 sequences are ENHRY and SYGVKD. CDR3 size: 15 residues. As DNA, the CDR3 is TGTTCCACTAAATCGATAGAGGACAACTCGGAGACCCAGTACTTC. This gives the protein CSTKSIEDNSETQYF.

The rearrangement joins TRBV12-3 or TRBV12-4 to TRBJ1-3, with D uncertain. V lost 5 bases and J 2 bases, leaving 4 bases between the germline ends. CDR3 size: 12 residues. DNA for the CDR3: TGTGCCAGCAGTATAACTGGAAACACCATATATTTT. This sequence encodes CASSITGNTIYF.

CDR3 loop: CASSPGTGITGELFF. The CDR3 DNA follows: TGTGCCAGCAGTCCAGGGACAGGGATTACCGGGGAGCTGTTTTTT. V gene TRBV28 combines with J gene TRBJ2-2; 9 nucleotides line up with TRBD1. Germline V gene data show CDR1 as MDHEN and CDR2 as SYDVKM. This CDR3 region has 15 residues. V dropped 5 bases and J dropped 5; count of bases not matched to a gene: 6.

The rearrangement joins TRBV4-2 to TRBJ1-2, with 7 bases fitting TRBD1. Germline values: CDR1 LGHNA, CDR2 YNFKEQ. J lost 4 bases, V lost 3 bases, and 11 bases had no gene match. The CDR3 totals 16 residues. The CDR3 loop reads CASSQTGTESLYGYTF. CDR3 bases: TGTGCCAGCAGCCAGACCGGGACAGAAAGTCTCTATGGCTACACCTTC.

J is TRBJ2-7 and V is TRBV6-2 or TRBV6-3, with D unresolved. The CDR3 totals 12 residues. CDR1 is MNHEY and CDR2 is SVGEGT in the germline V gene. V lost 8 bases, J lost 3 bases, and 11 bases lay in between. CDR3 DNA: TGTGCCAGCTCGCCAGGTCACTACGAGCAGTACTTC. It yields the protein CASSPGHYEQYF.

This clonotype was seen a few times. This chain joins TRBV10-3 and TRBJ2-3; TRBD1 is a possible D gene (6 bases). The length of the CDR3 is 16 residues. Trimming took off 5 bases at V and 4 bases at J, with 19 bases between the two ends. The germline V gene has CDR1 ENHRY and CDR2 SYGVKD. CDR3: CAISLGGTQGADTQYF. CDR3 sequence (DNA): TGTGCCATCAGTTTAGGGGGTACACAAGGGGCAGATACGCAGTATTTT.

The chain is built from TRBV2 and TRBJ1-4; D uncertain. Trimming took 7 bases from V and 7 from J, leaving 13 bases between them. The CDR3 has 13 residues. Looked up from germline, CDR1 is SNHLY and CDR2 is FYNNEI. The CDR3 reads CASNFAPVEKLFF. The CDR3 DNA sequence: TGTGCCAGCAATTTCGCCCCGGTTGAAAAACTGTTTTTT. The variable domain in full, with the rest retrieved from reference TRBV2 and TRBJ1-4, is EPEVTQTPSHQVTQMGQEVILRCVPISNHLYFYWYRQILGQKVEFLVSFYNNEISEKSEIFDDQFSVERPDGSNFTLKIRSTKLEDSAMYFCASNFAPVEKLFFGSGTQLSVL.

The rearrangement joins TRBV28 to TRBJ2-3; no reliable D call. The germline CDR1 and CDR2 sequences are MDHEN and SYDVKM. The CDR3 is made up of 17 amino acids. V was shortened by 1 base and J by 2 bases, with 16 bases between the two germline ends. DNA for the CDR3: TGTGCCAGCAGTTTATTTGGGGTCTGGGAACACACAGATACGCAGTATTTT. It yields the protein CASSLFGVWEHTDTQYF.

J is TRBJ1-1 and V is TRBV7-8; no clear D. V lost 2 bases and J lost 4, with 23 bases in between. The CDR3 has 18 amino acids. The germline gives CDR1 SGHVS, CDR2 FQNEAQ. CDR3 sequence reads: CASSLIGQEGLGSTEAFF. The CDR3 bases are TGTGCCAGCAGCTTAATCGGGCAGGAAGGGTTAGGAAGCACTGAAGCTTTCTTT.

V gene TRBV7-2 combines with J gene TRBJ1-3; no clear D. Deletions cut 1 base from V and 3 bases from J, with 10 bases between. CDR1 is SGHTA, CDR2 FQGNSA, per germline. The CDR3 loop spans 15 amino acids. Written as DNA, the CDR3 is TGTGCCAGCAGCTTAGGTTCGAGCGTTGGAAACACCATATATTTT. Translating it yields CASSLGSSVGNTIYF. The entire variable domain, with the rest obtained from reference TRBV7-2 and TRBJ1-3, is as follows: GAGVSQSPSNKVTEKGKDVELRCDPISGHTALYWYRQSLGQGLEFLIYFQGNSAPDKSGLPSDRFSAERTGGSVSTLTIQRTQQEDSAVYLCASSLGSSVGNTIYFGEGSWLTVV.

The chain employs TRBV5-1 and TRBJ1-2, with D possibly TRBD1 on 6 matching bases. V lost 5 bases, J lost 3 bases, and 17 bases lay in between. In germline, CDR1 is SGHRS, CDR2 YFSETQ. The CDR3 is 15 residues long. CDR3 DNA: TGCGCCAGCAGTCCTGAGACAGGAGGTTACTATGGCTACACCTTC. Residues: CASSPETGGYYGYTF.

This rearrangement joins TRBV27 to TRBJ1-2, with 7 nucleotides matching TRBD1. The V and J ends lost 4 bases and 5 bases, in that order; junction bases with no gene match: 7. CDR1 and CDR2 from the germline V gene are MNHEY and SMNVEV (reference sequence). The CDR3 is 14 amino acids. The CDR3 DNA follows: TGTGCCAGCAGTTCAGGACAGGCGGGGTATGGCTACACCTTC. Translated, it gives CASSSGQAGYGYTF.

The V gene is TRBV12-3 or TRBV12-4, the J gene TRBJ1-5, with 9 bases identical to TRBD1. Trimming at V came to 5 bases and at J to 3 bases, leaving 8 bases not matched to a gene. CDR3 length: 16 amino acids. Here the CDR3 DNA reads TGTGCCAGCAGTCGGACAGGGGCGCAATCCAATCAGCCCCAGCATTTT. As protein: CASSRTGAQSNQPQHF.

This clonotype was counted only a few times. This chain links TRBV12-3 or TRBV12-4 with TRBJ2-1; D not certain. Trimming stripped 5 bases from V and 0 bases from J, with 14 bases between. CDR3 length: 16 residues. The CDR3, as DNA: TGTGCCAGCAGTCCCGTTAATCCGAGCTCCTACAATGAGCAGTTCTTC. Its translation is CASSPVNPSSYNEQFF.

This clonotype was seen only a few times. The J gene is TRBJ2-4, the V gene TRBV10-2; no firm D call. Trimming removed 6 bases at V and 0 bases at J, with 9 bases between. The CDR3 has 14 residues. Germline CDR1 WSHSY, CDR2 SAAADI. The CDR3 sequence is CASSRELAKNIQYF. Written as DNA, the CDR3 is TGCGCCAGCAGCAGAGAACTAGCCAAAAACATTCAGTACTTC.

CDR3 loop: CASSPRISGANVLTF. CDR3 bases: TGTGCCAGCAGCCCACGGATTTCGGGGGCCAACGTCCTGACTTTC. The rearrangement uses TRBV11-2 and TRBJ2-6; D unclear. This CDR3 spans 15 amino acids. Trimming left V 5 bases short and J 4 bases short, with 12 bases between. Germline V gene data show CDR1 as SGHAT and CDR2 as FQNNGV.

This rearrangement joins TRBV12-3 or TRBV12-4 to TRBJ1-1, with D hard to call. V shed 2 bases and J shed 1 base, with 5 bases lying between them. This CDR3 is built from 13 residues. The CDR3: CASSLIPNTEAFF. The CDR3 DNA follows: TGTGCCAGCAGTTTAATCCCGAACACTGAAGCTTTCTTT.

With respect to this clonotype: This clone may be a read error of a much larger clone one base away. The V gene is TRBV7-3, the J gene TRBJ2-1, with D perhaps assigned TRBD1 or TRBD2 (6 bases each). The germline V gene has CDR1 SGHTA and CDR2 FQGTGA. The CDR3 loop spans 17 amino acids. The V end was cut by 5 bases, the J end by 8 bases, with 25 bases between. The CDR3 coding sequence is TGTGCCAGCAGCCCTTACGGTCAGAAGGGGGGTTGGGATGAGCAGTTCTTC. Protein sequence: CASSPYGQKGGWDEQFF. The full variable domain, rest sourced from reference TRBV7-3 and TRBJ2-1, is GAGVSQTPSNKVTEKGKYVELRCDPISGHTALYWYRQSLGQGPEFLIYFQGTGAADDSGLPNDRFFAVRPEGSVSTLKIQRTERGDSAVYLCASSPYGQKGGWDEQFFGPGTRLTVL.

This chain links TRBV3-1 with TRBJ1-6; 9 bases line up with TRBD1. The germline V gene has CDR1 LGHDT and CDR2 YNNKEL (reference sequence). There are 14 residues in the CDR3. J was trimmed by 8 bases and V by 3 bases; bases with no gene match: 2. The CDR3 nucleotides are TGTGCCAGCAGCCAGACAGGGGGTGATTCACCCCTCCACTTT. Translation: CASSQTGGDSPLHF. Looking up the rest from reference TRBV3-1 and TRBJ1-6 gives the full variable domain: DTAVSQTPKYLVTQMGNDKSIKCEQNLGHDTMYWYKQDSKKFLKIMFSYNNKELIINETVPNRFSPKSPDKAHLNLHINSLELGDSAVYFCASSQTGGDSPLHFGNGTRLTVT.

The chain uses TRBV12-3 or TRBV12-4 and TRBJ2-7, with 9 bases lining up with TRBD2. The CDR3 contains 16 residues. V was pared by 0 bases and J by 6 bases, with 9 bases of the junction left unmatched. The CDR3 sequence is CASSLAPGLAQGEQYF. The CDR3 DNA reads TGTGCCAGCAGTTTAGCGCCGGGACTAGCTCAGGGCGAGCAGTACTTC.

This clonotype was seen a handful of times. The chain uses TRBV7-8 and TRBJ2-2; a possible D gene is TRBD2 (5 bases). Trimming shortened V by 2 bases and J by 3 bases, and 19 bases separated the two germline ends. The CDR3 length is 18 residues. Per the germline V gene, CDR1 is SGHVS and CDR2 is FQNEAQ. CDR3 DNA sequence: TGTGCCAGCAGCTTACTCCGAAGCGGCCCCGGGGACACCGGGGAGCTGTTTTTT. Translating gives CASSLLRSGPGDTGELFF.

In its sample, this clonotype was seen a few times. The rearrangement links TRBV7-9 to TRBJ1-4; 7 bases are shared with TRBD1. CDR1 is SEHNR, CDR2 FQNEAQ, per germline (reference sequence). The CDR3 totals 16 residues. V was pared by 1 base and J by 6 bases, with 8 bases of the junction left unmatched. CDR3 DNA sequence: TGTGCCAGCAGCTTAGGGCCGACAGGGCCTTATGAAAAACTGTTTTTT. Protein sequence: CASSLGPTGPYEKLFF. The full variable domain, in which reference TRBV7-9 and TRBJ1-4 provide the parts outside the CDR3, is DTGVSQNPRHKITKRGQNVTFRCDPISEHNRLYWYRQTLGQGPEFLTYFQNEAQLEKSRLLSDRFSAERPKGSFSTLEIQRTEQGDSAMYLCASSLGPTGPYEKLFFGSGTQLSVL.

This clonotype was detected only a few times. This chain connects TRBV18 to TRBJ2-7; TRBD1 or TRBD2 may be the D gene (5 bases each). Trimming stripped 4 bases from V and 7 bases from J, with 14 bases between. CDR3 length equals 13 residues. Per the germline V gene, CDR1 is KGHSH and CDR2 is LQKENI. The CDR3: CASSQGTPGEQYF. CDR3 nucleotide sequence: TGTGCCAGCTCACAGGGGACGCCCGGGGAGCAGTACTTC.

This clonotype was seen a few times. This chain uses TRBV12-3 or TRBV12-4 with TRBJ2-6; D is uncertain. V gave up 0 bases and J gave up 0 bases, with 3 bases separating them. The CDR3 contains 15 residues. This CDR3 is CASSLASSGANVLTF. The CDR3 DNA reads TGTGCCAGCAGTTTAGCCAGCTCTGGGGCCAACGTCCTGACTTTC.

This chain joins TRBV10-3 and TRBJ1-6; D possibly corresponds to TRBD1 (5 bases). This CDR3 has 14 amino acids. The V end lost 6 bases, the J end lost 7 bases, and 13 bases lay between the germline ends. Looked up from germline, CDR1 is ENHRY and CDR2 is SYGVKD. The CDR3 reads CAIRPGAGNSPLHF. DNA of the CDR3: TGTGCCATCAGGCCCGGGGCTGGGAATTCACCCCTCCACTTT.

This clonotype was counted a few times. CDR3 nucleotides: TGCGCCAGCAGCTTGGGGTTGCGGACGAGCTCCTACAATGAGCAGTTCTTC. It encodes CASSLGLRTSSYNEQFF. The chain carries TRBV5-1 and TRBJ2-1; no clear D gene. CDR1 is SGHRS and CDR2 is YFSETQ in the germline V gene. The CDR3 covers 17 residues. The V and J ends lost 0 bases and 0 bases respectively, with 13 bases between them. Full variable domain (remainder filled in from reference TRBV5-1 and TRBJ2-1): KAGVTQTPRYLIKTRGQQVTLSCSPISGHRSVSWYQQTPGQGLQFLFEYFSETQRNKGNFPGRFSGRQFSNSRSEMNVSTLELGDSALYLCASSLGLRTSSYNEQFFGPGTRLTVL.

This clonotype showed up just a few times. The chain uses TRBV5-1 and TRBJ2-7, with TRBD2 as a possible D gene (7 bases). V was pared by 4 bases and J by 0 bases, with 17 bases between. This CDR3 spans 16 amino acids. CDR1 is SGHRS, CDR2 YFSETQ, per germline. The CDR3 reads CASSGSDRTSSYEQYF. DNA for the CDR3: TGCGCCAGCAGCGGATCCGACAGGACTAGCTCCTACGAGCAGTACTTC.